These T cell receptor beta chains were read from a single sample in a study of T cell responses to AZD1222 COVID-19 vaccine. Assay: immunoSEQ multiplex PCR; the TCRdb copy retains only in-frame clones and omits some. The repertoire consists of tens of thousands of clones, with about nine tenths occurring once and the leading ten covering about 10%. Source: peripheral blood, taken on day 0 of AZD1222 vaccination. The receptors shown here come from an adult in good health. Each CDR3 is given with its conserved first and last residue. A D gene is named only where the DNA matches it firmly. The listing skips clone size in some rows; elsewhere it reads once, few, many or a size class.

v_call	j_call	clone_size	cdr3_length	d_call	cdr3_nt	cdr3_aa
TRBV19	TRBJ2-7	NA	14	NA	TGTGCCAGTAAAGGCAGCATAACCTCCTACGAGCAGTACTTC	CASKGSITSYEQYF
TRBV2	TRBJ2-1	once	14	NA	TGTGCCAGCAGCGGGATCTCATCCTACAATGAGCAGTTCTTC	CASSGISSYNEQFF
TRBV18	TRBJ1-4	few	14	NA	TGTGCCAGCTCACCGGGGGCAGAGAGTGAAAAACTGTTTTTT	CASSPGAESEKLFF
TRBV5-1	TRBJ2-2	NA	14	NA	TGCGCCAGCAGCCAGGGACAGAACACCGGGGAGCTGTTTTTT	CASSQGQNTGELFF
TRBV14	TRBJ2-3	NA	13	NA	TGTGCCAGCAGCCAAGCGGCGGGGTATACGCAGTATTTT	CASSQAAGYTQYF
TRBV3-1/TRBV3-2	TRBJ2-5	NA	14	TRBD1	TGTGCCAGCAGCCAAGCAGGGGGCGCAGAGACCCAGTACTTC	CASSQAGGAETQYF
TRBV5-6	TRBJ2-3	NA	15	TRBD2	TGTGCCAGCAGCTTGGGAGCGGGGGACACAGATACGCAGTATTTT	CASSLGAGDTDTQYF
TRBV5-1	TRBJ1-1	NA	15	TRBD1	TGCGCCAGCAGCTTTCAGACAGGGTCGAACACTGAAGCTTTCTTT	CASSFQTGSNTEAFF
TRBV5-1	TRBJ2-7	NA	13	NA	TGCGCCAGCAGCTTGGCAGAGACTAGTTCTCCCTTCTTC	CASSLAETSSPFF
TRBV21-1	TRBJ2-7	few	16	NA	TGTGCCAGCAGCAACCAGGACGCTCAAAGGTTCTACGAGCAGTACTTC	CASSNQDAQRFYEQYF
TRBV3-1/TRBV3-2	TRBJ1-2	NA	14	NA	TGTGCCAGCAGCCAAGATAAACGGGGCTGGGGCTACACCTTC	CASSQDKRGWGYTF
TRBV7-6	TRBJ1-2	few	15	NA	TGTGCCAGCAGCTTAGGGGGACACGGAAACTATGGCTACACCTTC	CASSLGGHGNYGYTF
TRBV27	TRBJ2-3	NA	15	NA	TGTGCCAGCAGTATGATGGCCGCTAGCACAGATACGCAGTATTTT	CASSMMAASTDTQYF
TRBV15	TRBJ2-1	NA	17	TRBD2	TGTGCCACCAGCAAGACTAGCGGGACCAGCTCCTACAATGAGCAGTTCTTC	CATSKTSGTSSYNEQFF
TRBV2	TRBJ2-1	NA	15	TRBD2	TGTGCCAGCAGCCCCGAGCGGGGGGTCTACAATGAGCAGTTCTTC	CASSPERGVYNEQFF
TRBV18	TRBJ1-4	NA	15	NA	TGTGCCAGCTCACGCGTCGAGAGGGCTAATGAAAAACTGTTTTTT	CASSRVERANEKLFF
TRBV7-2	TRBJ1-1	NA	13	NA	TGTGCCAGCAGATACGACAGGAACACTGAAGCTTTCTTT	CASRYDRNTEAFF
TRBV18	TRBJ1-1	NA	15	NA	TGTGCCAGCTCACCAGACAGTCGCTCGAACACTGAAGCTTTCTTT	CASSPDSRSNTEAFF
TRBV2	TRBJ1-5	NA	16	TRBD1	TGTGCCAGCACCCTAGGACAGGGAACGGGCAATCAGCCCCAGCATTTT	CASTLGQGTGNQPQHF
TRBV2	TRBJ2-7	NA	13	NA	TGTGCCAGCAGTCCTACAGGGATGGGGGAGCAGTACTTC	CASSPTGMGEQYF
TRBV7-2	TRBJ1-1	NA	13	NA	TGTGCCAGCAGCTTATCCGGGAGCACTGAAGCTTTCTTT	CASSLSGSTEAFF
TRBV5-6	TRBJ2-7	NA	13	NA	TGTGCCAGCGGAAATCCCGGGTCCTACGAGCAGTACTTC	CASGNPGSYEQYF
TRBV11-3	TRBJ2-4	NA	13	NA	TGTGCCAGCAGCCGAGGCAGGGGAGGCATTCAGTACTTC	CASSRGRGGIQYF
TRBV7-9	TRBJ2-2	NA	14	TRBD2	TGTGCGTCTAGCGGGAGGTCGAACACCGGGGAGCTGTTTTTT	CASSGRSNTGELFF
TRBV6-2/TRBV6-3	TRBJ1-1	NA	15	NA	TGTGCCAGCAGTTACTCTGGGGGCCAGAACACTGAAGCTTTCTTT	CASSYSGGQNTEAFF
TRBV27	TRBJ1-1	NA	14	NA	TGTGCCAGCAGTTTTAGGGCGGGGGACACTGAAGCTTTCTTT	CASSFRAGDTEAFF
TRBV29-1	TRBJ2-7	few	15	NA	TGCAGCGTTGAAGATCGAGGAGGCTCCCCTTACGAGCAGTACTTC	CSVEDRGGSPYEQYF
TRBV3-1/TRBV3-2	TRBJ2-2	NA	13	NA	TGTGCCAGCAGCCAAGACCATGCTGGGGAGCTGTTTTTT	CASSQDHAGELFF
TRBV6-5	TRBJ2-7	NA	14	NA	TGTGCCAGCAGCCCCCCCATTACAAGCTACGAGCAGTACTTC	CASSPPITSYEQYF
TRBV3-1/TRBV3-2	TRBJ1-2	NA	15	NA	TGTGCCAGCAGCCAAGATGGGGGGCCCGGTTATGGCTACACCTTC	CASSQDGGPGYGYTF